What follows are 32 T cell receptor beta chains derived from one specimen sequenced in a study of PD-1 blockade in classical Hodgkin lymphoma. Relapse was seen in all patients after autologous stem cell transplantation, and brentuximab vedotin exposure was variable. The data were produced by immunoSEQ multiplex PCR, yet TCRdb's version contains in-frame clones alone and is incomplete. The sample records tens of thousands of clones, roughly nine tenths being singletons. The sample consisted of peripheral blood mononuclear cells (PBMCs), taken at baseline. The source is a human donor with classical Hodgkin lymphoma.

This chain links TRBV27 with TRBJ2-1; 7 bases agree with TRBD1. V lost 6 bases to trimming and J lost 5 bases; unmatched junction nucleotides: 10. Germline lookup yields CDR1 MNHEY and CDR2 SMNVEV (reference sequence). The CDR3 extends over 15 amino acids. CDR3: CASRRSGGSNNEQFF. The CDR3 nucleotides read TGTGCCAGCAGGAGATCAGGGGGAAGTAACAATGAGCAGTTCTTC.

This chain links TRBV6-5 with TRBJ1-5; a weak D match, TRBD1 (5 bases). This CDR3 is built from 14 residues. V was trimmed by 3 bases and J by 3 bases, leaving 9 bases between them. Germline V gene sequence: CDR1 MNHEY, CDR2 SVGAGI. The CDR3 nucleotides are TGTGCCAGCAGTTATGGGGGTAACAATCAGCCCCAGCATTTT. Protein product: CASSYGGNNQPQHF.

The rearrangement joins TRBV5-6 to TRBJ2-7, with D hard to call. The V end was cut by 0 bases, the J end by 5 bases, with 9 bases between. Germline V gives CDR1 SGHDT, CDR2 YYEEEE. The CDR3 spans 13 residues. CDR3 residues: CASSLADGNEQYF. CDR3 sequence (DNA): TGTGCCAGCAGCTTGGCCGATGGGAACGAGCAGTACTTC.

A single count supports this clone. The chain recombines TRBV10-3 with TRBJ2-7; possible D gene TRBD1, 5 bases. Germline-derived CDR1 and CDR2 are ENHRY and SYGVKD. V was cut by 7 bases and J by 0 bases, with 16 bases left in between. This CDR3 comprises 15 residues. The chain's CDR3 is CAINGAQGSSYEQYF. DNA of the CDR3: TGTGCCATCAACGGCGCTCAGGGATCCTCCTACGAGCAGTACTTC.

The chain is built from TRBV18 and TRBJ2-1; 8 nucleotides line up with TRBD1. The J segment lost 12 bases and the V segment lost 5 bases, leaving 12 bases of the junction unmatched. Germline lookup yields CDR1 KGHSH and CDR2 LQKENI. The CDR3 is 14 amino acids. The CDR3 reads CASSALSGQVGQFF. The CDR3 region has the DNA TGTGCCAGCTCAGCCTTATCGGGACAGGTGGGGCAGTTCTTC.

The genes are TRBV27 and TRBJ2-7; 7 bases line up with TRBD1. This CDR3 is 14 amino acids long. Germline loops: CDR1 MNHEY, CDR2 SMNVEV (reference sequence). J was trimmed by 0 bases and V by 6 bases; bases with no gene match: 5. CDR3 region: CASRTGFNSYEQYF. For the CDR3, the DNA is TGTGCCAGCAGGACAGGGTTTAACTCCTACGAGCAGTACTTC.

This clone was detected only a few times. The V call is TRBV25-1, the J call TRBJ2-7; D possibly uses TRBD1 or TRBD2 (5 bases each). The CDR3 consists of 13 residues. V shed 5 bases and J shed 3 bases, with 11 bases lying between them. Germline CDR1 reads MGHDK; CDR2 reads SYGVNS. The CDR3 region has the DNA TGTGCCAGCAGTACGGGACGAGGCTACGAGCAGTACTTC. It yields the protein CASSTGRGYEQYF.

This chain links TRBV5-4 with TRBJ2-5; D gene unclear. The V and J ends lost 2 bases and 2 bases respectively, with 7 bases between them. CDR1 and CDR2 from the germline V gene are SGHNT and YYREEE (reference sequence). There are 13 residues in the CDR3. Here the CDR3 reads CASSFQAQETQYF. The CDR3 DNA reads as TGTGCCAGCAGCTTCCAGGCTCAAGAGACCCAGTACTTC. Full variable domain (rest looked up from reference TRBV5-4 and TRBJ2-5): ETGVTQSPTHLIKTRGQQVTLRCSSQSGHNTVSWYQQALGQGPQFIFQYYREEENGRGNFPPRFSGLQFPNYSSELNVNALELDDSALYLCASSFQAQETQYFGPGTRLLVL.

The chain is built from TRBV7-9 and TRBJ2-3, with D possibly TRBD2 on 6 matching bases. CDR3 length: 14 residues. Trimming removed 5 bases at V and 0 bases at J, with 9 bases between. The germline gives CDR1 SEHNR, CDR2 FQNEAQ (reference sequence). Here the CDR3 DNA reads TGTGCCAGCAGCCGGACTACTAGCACAGATACGCAGTATTTT. Translated: CASSRTTSTDTQYF. Full variable domain (missing parts from reference TRBV7-9 and TRBJ2-3): DTGVSQNPRHKITKRGQNVTFRCDPISEHNRLYWYRQTLGQGPEFLTYFQNEAQLEKSRLLSDRFSAERPKGSFSTLEIQRTEQGDSAMYLCASSRTTSTDTQYFGPGTRLTVL.

This clone was seen a single time. The CDR3 DNA reads TGTGCCAGCAGTTTAAGGGAGACGGGGACTGAAGCTTTCTTT. Encoded protein: CASSLRETGTEAFF. The gene calls are TRBV27 and TRBJ1-1; D ambiguous. V was clipped by 2 bases and J by 5 bases, with 12 bases between them. Germline CDR1 reads MNHEY; CDR2 reads SMNVEV (reference sequence). The CDR3 runs to 14 residues.

The rearrangement joins TRBV6-5 to TRBJ2-1, with TRBD2 matching 9 bases. Trimming at V came to 3 bases and at J to 7 bases, leaving 7 bases not matched to a gene. The CDR3 sequence is 15 residues long. Per the germline V gene, CDR1 is MNHEY and CDR2 is SVGAGI. For the CDR3, the DNA is TGTGCCAGCAGTTATGTACCAGCGGGAGGTAATGAGCAGTTCTTC. Its translation is CASSYVPAGGNEQFF.

V gene TRBV11-2 combines with J gene TRBJ2-7, with 9 bases lining up with TRBD1. CDR1 SGHAT and CDR2 FQNNGV come from the germline V gene. This CDR3 region has 16 residues. The V and J ends lost 5 bases and 3 bases, in that order; junction bases with no gene match: 11. The DNA of the CDR3 is TGTGCCAGCAGCACATATCGGGACAGGGCGCACTACGAGCAGTACTTC. It translates to CASSTYRDRAHYEQYF.

The chain combines TRBV4-1 with TRBJ2-1; weak D call: TRBD1 (6 bases). The CDR3 totals 17 residues. Germline V gene lookup returns CDR1 MGHRA and CDR2 YSYEKL. V was clipped by 1 base and J by 0 bases, with 13 bases between them. This CDR3 is CASSQVWGPSSYNEQFF. CDR3 DNA sequence: TGCGCCAGCAGCCAAGTTTGGGGGCCCTCCTCCTACAATGAGCAGTTCTTC.

CDR3 loop: CASSTGLSTDTQYF. The DNA for the CDR3 is TGTGCCAGTTCGACAGGACTTAGCACAGATACGCAGTATTTT. V gene TRBV11-2 combines with J gene TRBJ2-3; D is possibly TRBD1 (6 bases). Germline V lookup: CDR1 SGHAT, CDR2 FQNNGV. The V end lost 9 bases, the J end lost 0 bases, and 13 bases lay between the germline ends. This CDR3 is built from 14 residues. Supplemented by reference TRBV11-2 and TRBJ2-3, the full variable domain reads EAGVAQSPRYKIIEKRQSVAFWCNPISGHATLYWYQQILGQGPKLLIQFQNNGVVDDSQLPKDRFSAERLKGVDSTLKIQPAKLEDSAVYLCASSTGLSTDTQYFGPGTRLTVL.

This clone was seen a few times. V gene TRBV29-1 combines with J gene TRBJ2-2; 11 bases are a match to TRBD1. The germline gives CDR1 SQVTM, CDR2 ANQGSEA. V lost 6 bases, J lost 4 bases, and 10 bases stayed unmatched. The CDR3 spans 16 residues. CDR3 in DNA: TGCAGCGTGAAAAATGGACAGGGGGCAGTCACCGGGGAGCTGTTTTTT. It translates to CSVKNGQGAVTGELFF.

This chain joins TRBV29-1 and TRBJ1-2; 7 bases fit TRBD1. J was trimmed by 6 bases and V by 6 bases; bases with no gene match: 4. This CDR3 has 11 residues. Germline CDR1 and CDR2: SQVTM and ANQGSEA. The CDR3 sequence: CSVTGLDGYTF. DNA of the CDR3: TGCAGCGTGACAGGGTTGGATGGCTACACCTTC.

This chain connects TRBV6-1 to TRBJ2-7, with D perhaps matching TRBD2 (6 bases). The CDR3 has 14 residues. Germline assignment: CDR1 MNHNS and CDR2 SASEGT. Trimming removed 7 bases from V and 4 bases from J, with 17 bases in between. Here the CDR3 DNA reads TGTGCCAGCAACGCAGGCGGGACCAGGTACGAGCAGTACTTC. Protein: CASNAGGTRYEQYF.

The chain recombines TRBV23-1 with TRBJ1-2; 8 bases align to TRBD1. TRBV23-1 is annotated as an ORF whose role is uncertain. This CDR3 spans 16 amino acids. Losses at the gene ends were 3 bases for V and 2 bases for J; bases not matched to a gene: 8. This chain's CDR3 is CASSHLGQGENYGYTF. CDR3 in DNA: TGCGCCAGCAGTCATCTCGGACAGGGCGAAAACTATGGCTACACCTTC.

The CDR3 loop reads CASRTPGTSVDNEQFF. Here the CDR3 DNA reads TGTGCCAGCAGGACACCCGGGACTAGCGTCGACAATGAGCAGTTCTTC. The chain uses TRBV6-6 and TRBJ2-1; 10 nucleotides agree with TRBD2. This CDR3 has 16 residues. V trimming: 6 bases; J trimming: 5 bases; junction bases outside the gene matches: 10. Germline CDR1 is MNHNY and CDR2 is SVGAGI (reference sequence).

The rearrangement uses TRBV7-2 and TRBJ1-4, with D uncertain. Per germline, CDR1 SGHTA and CDR2 FQGNSA. The V gene lost 4 bases and the J gene lost 4 bases, with 7 bases spanning the gap. This CDR3 is 13 amino acids long. CDR3 sequence reads: CASSSGVNEKLFF. In nucleotides, the CDR3 is TGTGCCAGCAGCTCTGGGGTTAATGAAAAACTGTTTTTT. Using reference TRBV7-2 and TRBJ1-4 for the parts outside the CDR3, the full variable domain is GAGVSQSPSNKVTEKGKDVELRCDPISGHTALYWYRQSLGQGLEFLIYFQGNSAPDKSGLPSDRFSAERTGGSVSTLTIQRTQQEDSAVYLCASSSGVNEKLFFGSGTQLSVL.

The rearrangement uses TRBV6-5 and TRBJ2-7; D may correspond to TRBD1 or TRBD2 (5 bases each). The germline V gene encodes CDR1 MNHEY and CDR2 SVGAGI. This CDR3 is built from 13 residues. Trimming pared 6 bases from V and 5 bases from J, leaving 14 bases between. Written as DNA, the CDR3 is TGTGCCAGCAGGGGGGAGATGCAAAACGAGCAGTACTTC. This sequence encodes CASRGEMQNEQYF.

The rearrangement links TRBV14 to TRBJ1-1; D is unclear. Germline assignment: CDR1 SGHDN and CDR2 FVKESK. V lost 0 bases and J lost 4, with 9 bases in between. This CDR3 has 14 amino acids. CDR3 protein: CASSQEAESTEAFF. CDR3 sequence (DNA): TGTGCCAGCAGCCAAGAGGCGGAGAGCACTGAAGCTTTCTTT.

This chain links TRBV10-3 with TRBJ2-3; D might be TRBD1 (5 bases). V was cut by 6 bases and J by 5 bases, with 9 bases left in between. The germline V gene encodes CDR1 ENHRY and CDR2 SYGVKD. This CDR3 is built from 12 residues. CDR3 amino acids: CAIRGREDTQYF. The CDR3 coding sequence is TGTGCCATCAGGGGGCGCGAAGATACGCAGTATTTT.

The chain's CDR3 is CASSAMTGGTEAFF. The CDR3 coding sequence is TGTGCCAGCAGTGCGATGACAGGGGGCACTGAAGCTTTCTTT. The chain is built from TRBV27 and TRBJ1-1, with 9 bases lining up with TRBD1. Germline CDR1 and CDR2: MNHEY and SMNVEV (reference sequence). This CDR3 has 14 amino acids. V lost 5 bases and J lost 4; bases outside the gene matches: 5.

For the CDR3, the DNA is TGTGCCAGCAGCTTTGGTACGGTGAACACCGGGGAGCTGTTTTTT. Amino acids: CASSFGTVNTGELFF. The V call is TRBV5-4, the J call TRBJ2-2; D is ambiguous. The CDR3 is 15 amino acids. V lost 2 bases and J 1 base, leaving 9 bases between the germline ends. Germline lookup yields CDR1 SGHNT and CDR2 YYREEE (reference sequence).

This clone was picked up one time. The rearrangement joins TRBV29-1 to TRBJ2-1; the match to TRBD1 covers 9 bases. CDR1 is SQVTM and CDR2 is ANQGSEA in the germline V gene. Unmatched junction bases numbered 15, after V lost 5 bases and J lost 10 bases. This CDR3 is 15 amino acids long. CDR3 DNA: TGCAGCGTTCCTCCTCCCGGACAGGGGCGACGGGAGCAGTTCTTC. Protein product: CSVPPPGQGRREQFF.

This sequence joins TRBV4-1 and TRBJ2-3; TRBD1 aligns across 9 bases. V gave up 1 base and J gave up 4 bases; unmatched junction bases: 12. The germline V gene has CDR1 MGHRA and CDR2 YSYEKL. This CDR3 has 18 residues. CDR3 in DNA: TGCGCCAGCAGCCAAGGAACCCGGACAGGGGCGAACTCAGATACGCAGTATTTT. This translates into CASSQGTRTGANSDTQYF.

The chain has TRBV11-2 and TRBJ1-1; 8 nucleotides agree with TRBD1. The CDR3 consists of 15 residues. V was pared by 1 base and J by 4 bases, with 5 bases of the junction left unmatched. CDR1 and CDR2 (germline): SGHAT, FQNNGV. CDR3 DNA sequence: TGTGCCAGCAGCTTAGGACAGGGGTCTGGCACTGAAGCTTTCTTT. Its protein is CASSLGQGSGTEAFF.

V and J are TRBV19 and TRBJ1-2; a weak D match, TRBD1 (5 bases). The germline gives CDR1 LNHDA, CDR2 SQIVND (reference sequence). The ends were cut back, 6 bases at V and 5 bases at J, with 16 bases in the middle. This CDR3 region has 14 residues. The CDR3 DNA follows: TGTGCCAGTAGGTCACCCGGGGGATTATATGGCTACACCTTC. Its translation is CASRSPGGLYGYTF. The whole variable domain, filled in from reference TRBV19 and TRBJ1-2, reads DGGITQSPKYLFRKEGQNVTLSCEQNLNHDAMYWYRQDPGQGLRLIYYSQIVNDFQKGDIAEGYSVSREKKESFPLTVTSAQKNPTAFYLCASRSPGGLYGYTFGSGTRLTVV.

The CDR3 DNA reads as TGTGCCAGCAGTCCCCATGGACAGAAAATAACCTACGAGCAGTACTTC. This sequence encodes CASSPHGQKITYEQYF. The V and J genes are TRBV27 and TRBJ2-7, with D perhaps TRBD1 (6 bases). The CDR3 consists of 16 residues. Germline lookup yields CDR1 MNHEY and CDR2 SMNVEV (reference sequence). The V and J ends lost 5 bases and 2 bases respectively, with 19 bases between them.

V and J are TRBV5-1 and TRBJ2-1, with TRBD2 matching 9 bases. There are 14 residues in the CDR3. V shed 0 bases, J shed 9 bases, and the junction held 4 bases outside the gene matches. Per germline, CDR1 SGHRS and CDR2 YFSETQ. Here the CDR3 DNA reads TGCGCCAGCAGCTTGGTTAGCGGGAGAGTTGAGCAGTTCTTC. The encoded protein is CASSLVSGRVEQFF.

The chain joins TRBV6-1 to TRBJ1-1; D ambiguous. CDR1 is MNHNS and CDR2 is SASEGT in the germline V gene. The CDR3 has 13 residues. The V gene lost 2 bases and the J gene lost 1 base, with 5 bases spanning the gap. CDR3 sequence (DNA): TGTGCCAGCAGTGAAAGAGGGAACACTGAAGCTTTCTTT. This codes for CASSERGNTEAFF.